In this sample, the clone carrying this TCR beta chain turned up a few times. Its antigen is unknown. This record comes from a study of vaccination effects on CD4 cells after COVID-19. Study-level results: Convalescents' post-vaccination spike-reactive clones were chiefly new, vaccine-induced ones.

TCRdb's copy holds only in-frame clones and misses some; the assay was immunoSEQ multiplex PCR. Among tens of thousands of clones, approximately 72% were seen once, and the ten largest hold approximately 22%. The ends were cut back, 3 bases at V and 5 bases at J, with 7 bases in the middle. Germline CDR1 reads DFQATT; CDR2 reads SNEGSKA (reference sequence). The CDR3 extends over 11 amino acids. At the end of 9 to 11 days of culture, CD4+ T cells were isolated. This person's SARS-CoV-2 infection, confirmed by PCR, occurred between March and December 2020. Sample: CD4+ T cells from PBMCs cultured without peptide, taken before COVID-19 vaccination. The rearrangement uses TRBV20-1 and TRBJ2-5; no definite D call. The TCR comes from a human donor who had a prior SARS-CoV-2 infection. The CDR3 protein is CSASRVETQYF. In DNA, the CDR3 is TGCAGTGCTAGTCGCGTGGAGACCCAGTACTTC.